A selection of T cell receptor beta chains follows, all from one sample in a study of blood T cells in healthy people across ages. MiXCR was run by TCRdb on the 5' RACE reads, yielding one entry per CDR3 protein. The table records over a million distinct CDR3 sequences, 35% to 55% of them present only once. The sample consisted of blood. The source of these receptors is a woman aged 55-69 years in good health. The conserved cysteine and the conserved F or W are not part of the CDR3 here. The order of the fields is V gene, J gene, CDR3 protein.

>TRBV27|TRBJ1-5
ASSPRTPYSNQPQH
>TRBV30|TRBJ2-1
AQVEVNEQF
>TRBV10-3|TRBJ1-2
AIRLDAPNYGYT
>TRBV20-1|TRBJ2-7
SAAPTGREQY
>TRBV28|TRBJ1-5
ASSPDRVDQPQH
>TRBV3-1|TRBJ2-5
ASSQGFGETQY
>TRBV12-3/TRBV12-4|TRBJ2-5
ASSRPDRSLGETQY
>TRBV10-1|TRBJ2-7
ASSTLVDSSYEQY
>TRBV15|TRBJ2-1
ATSREAQLAEQF
>TRBV6-5|TRBJ2-5
ASSYLPSQETQY
>TRBV6-2/TRBV6-3|TRBJ2-3
ASRRPNQGTDTQY
>TRBV7-2|TRBJ2-1
ASSPRGRGSSYNEQF
>TRBV21-1|TRBJ2-3
ASSKIGTSGRAGTDTQY
>TRBV6-5|TRBJ1-2
TSSYSSGLSYT
>TRBV20-1|TRBJ2-1
SARDRGLAVGSEQF
>TRBV3-1|TRBJ2-5
ASSYWTRIQY
>TRBV3-1|TRBJ2-1
ASQNQLHNEQF
>TRBV4-1|TRBJ2-7
ASSPSGIGSYEQY
>TRBV12-3/TRBV12-4|TRBJ2-7
ASSRDGGGEQY
>TRBV29-1|TRBJ2-5
SVVGGLNYNEQY
>TRBV2|TRBJ1-4
ASSELRGNSEKLF
>TRBV14|TRBJ2-1
ASSQSFYGTGIVNEQF
>TRBV9|TRBJ2-3
ASSVTSATDTQY
>TRBV4-1|TRBJ1-1
ASSQDPGRSEAF
>TRBV9|TRBJ2-1
ASSLGLAGSTEQF
>TRBV25-1|TRBJ2-3
ASSEPGSTDTQY
>TRBV9|TRBJ2-1
ASSVGSGAVNEQF
>TRBV18|TRBJ2-7
ASSPPSVYEQY
>TRBV28|TRBJ2-7
ASSLAGEVDYEQY
>TRBV30|TRBJ1-2
AWRSQPAYGYT
>TRBV25-1|TRBJ2-6
ASSERGVGANVLT
>TRBV5-1|TRBJ2-7
ASRMDSYEQY
>TRBV5-1|TRBJ2-7
ASSFFGGDYEQY
>TRBV5-5|TRBJ1-1
ASSLRVLQRNTEAF
>TRBV11-1|TRBJ1-2
ASSPAENYGYT
>TRBV29-1|TRBJ2-1
SGRSGDRANEQF
>TRBV5-7|TRBJ2-1
ASRQSRSYNEQF
>TRBV18|TRBJ2-4
ASSPQLSLAKNIQY
>TRBV20-1|TRBJ1-2
SARDVSTSSYGYT
>TRBV5-1|TRBJ1-1
ASSLRPTTNEAF
>TRBV18|TRBJ2-3
ASSPPSTLRTDTQY
>TRBV20-1|TRBJ2-3
SARIRDRAPDTQY
>TRBV29-1|TRBJ2-1
SVEQGAFNEQF
>TRBV6-2/TRBV6-3|TRBJ2-3
ASSYRQMSTDTQY
>TRBV29-1|TRBJ2-1
SVGGRDGFWEQF
>TRBV6-4|TRBJ2-5
ASSVPMSGAEETQY
>TRBV2|TRBJ2-7
ASGGAGLYEQY
>TRBV11-2|TRBJ2-7
ASSFESAYEQY
>TRBV7-3|TRBJ2-7
ASSLMQVSSYEQY
>TRBV10-2|TRBJ1-2
ASSELVRTANYGYT
>TRBV27|TRBJ1-6
ASSFWSSYNSPLH
>TRBV2|.
ASTLGTGPYNEQY
>TRBV10-3|TRBJ1-2
AISDSGLDGYT
>TRBV12-3/TRBV12-4|TRBJ1-2
ASSLRQGRNYGYT
>TRBV7-8|TRBJ2-5
ASSSLVVLDNEQY